The 5 T cell receptor beta chains in this list originate from one sample, sequenced in a study of somatic mutations in cytotoxic T cells in rheumatoid arthritis. Sequenced by immunoSEQ multiplex PCR; TCRdb stores in-frame clones only, minus some. The table includes roughly 2,000 clones, 85% detected once. Source material: CD8+ T cells sorted from blood. The receptor set was obtained from a man aged 55 to 70 with rheumatoid arthritis.

In this sample, this clone turned up a few times. This sequence joins TRBV7-3 and TRBJ2-2; perhaps TRBD2 as D (5 bases). Per germline, CDR1 SGHTA and CDR2 FQGTGA. The germline V and J ends were trimmed by 2 bases and 5 bases, with 9 bases remaining between them. The CDR3 covers 14 residues. The CDR3 nucleotides are TGTGCCAGCAGCTTATTCTCGGGAACCGGGGAGCTGTTTTTT. It is translated as CASSLFSGTGELFF. The variable domain in full, with the rest retrieved from reference TRBV7-3 and TRBJ2-2, is GAGVSQTPSNKVTEKGKYVELRCDPISGHTALYWYRQSLGQGPEFLIYFQGTGAADDSGLPNDRFFAVRPEGSVSTLKIQRTERGDSAVYLCASSLFSGTGELFFGEGSRLTVL.

The rearrangement uses TRBV7-5 and TRBJ2-7; whether TRBD1, the table's D call, matches the DNA was not checked. TRBV7-5 is listed as a pseudogene. The CDR3 length is 14 residues. The CDR3 DNA reads as TGTGTCAGAAGCTTAGAGGGGGACAGGGGCGAGCAGTACGTC. It translates to CVRSLEGDRGEQYV.

The chain recombines TRBV11-2 with TRBJ2-1; tentatively, D is TRBD1 (6 bases). The CDR3 has 14 amino acids. V was clipped by 5 bases and J by 9 bases, with 17 bases between them. Germline V gene data show CDR1 as SGHAT and CDR2 as FQNNGV. This CDR3 reads CASSPAGASVEQFF. For the CDR3, the DNA is TGTGCCAGCAGCCCGGCAGGGGCCTCCGTTGAGCAGTTCTTC.

The genes are TRBV9 and TRBJ1-1; D possibly corresponds to TRBD1 (6 bases). The CDR3 spans 16 residues. Trimming stripped 0 bases from V and 0 bases from J, with 12 bases between. Germline loops: CDR1 SGDLS, CDR2 YYNGEE. CDR3 coding DNA: TGTGCCAGCAGCGTAGAAGGGGGGGTCATGAACACTGAAGCTTTCTTT. Its translation is CASSVEGGVMNTEAFF.

The chain uses TRBV5-1 and TRBJ1-2; TRBD1 is a possible D gene (5 bases). The CDR3 spans 15 residues. Germline V CDR1 and CDR2: SGHRS, YFSETQ. Trimming took off 1 base at V and 7 bases at J, with 17 bases between the two ends. The DNA for the CDR3 is TGCGCCAGCAGCTTGCTGGGGGGGGAGAGAGCTGGCTACACCTTC. Translated, it gives CASSLLGGERAGYTF.